A single sample gave rise to the 4 T cell receptor beta chains below, sequenced in a study of blood T cell repertoires in COVID-19. Assay: immunoSEQ multiplex PCR; the TCRdb copy retains only in-frame clones and omits some. The data show approximately 150,000 clones, roughly 88% seen once. The specimen was peripheral blood. The receptors derive from a woman aged 55-69 years with acute or convalescent COVID-19.

The J gene is TRBJ1-5, the V gene TRBV29-1; D is undetermined. The CDR3 spans 12 residues. CDR1 is SQVTM and CDR2 is ANQGSEA in the germline V gene. The V end was cut by 7 bases, the J end by 4 bases, with 11 bases between. CDR3 sequence: CSAGGLNQPQHF. The CDR3 DNA is TGCAGCGCTGGAGGACTTAATCAGCCCCAGCATTTT.

The rearrangement uses TRBV5-1 and TRBJ1-1; TRBD1 matches at 7 bases. There are 15 residues in the CDR3. Per the germline V gene, CDR1 is SGHRS and CDR2 is YFSETQ. V shed 4 bases, J shed 3 bases, and the junction held 9 bases outside the gene matches. This CDR3 is CASSRIGQADTEAFF. Written as DNA, the CDR3 is TGCGCCAGCAGCCGTATCGGACAGGCGGACACTGAAGCTTTCTTT.

DNA for the CDR3: TGTGCCAGCAGTTTTACAGGGAACTATGGCTACACCTTC. Translation: CASSFTGNYGYTF. J is TRBJ1-2 and V is TRBV6-5; D is possibly TRBD1 (6 bases). CDR1 is MNHEY, CDR2 SVGAGI, per germline. Trimming left V 4 bases short and J 2 bases short, with 8 bases between. This CDR3 has 13 residues.

This clone was seen once. The V call is TRBV7-2, the J call TRBJ2-1; TRBD2 matches 8 bases. V gave up 5 bases and J gave up 4 bases; unmatched junction bases: 10. The germline V gene encodes CDR1 SGHTA and CDR2 FQGNSA. The CDR3 is 16 residues long. The CDR3 is CASSAHQRGMYNEQFF. For the CDR3, the DNA is TGTGCCAGCAGCGCCCACCAGCGGGGGATGTACAATGAGCAGTTCTTC.